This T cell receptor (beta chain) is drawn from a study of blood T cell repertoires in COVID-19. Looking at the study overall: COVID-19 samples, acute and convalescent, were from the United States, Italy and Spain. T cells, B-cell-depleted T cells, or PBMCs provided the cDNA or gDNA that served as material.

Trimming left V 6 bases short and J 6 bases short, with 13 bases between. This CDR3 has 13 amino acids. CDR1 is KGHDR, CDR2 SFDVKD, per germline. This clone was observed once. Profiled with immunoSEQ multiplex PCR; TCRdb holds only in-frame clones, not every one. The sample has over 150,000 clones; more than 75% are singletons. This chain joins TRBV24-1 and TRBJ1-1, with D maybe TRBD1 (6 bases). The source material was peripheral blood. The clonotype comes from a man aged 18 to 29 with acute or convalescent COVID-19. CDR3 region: CATSIRGSAEAFF. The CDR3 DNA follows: TGTGCCACCAGTATAAGGGGGAGCGCTGAAGCTTTCTTT.